Listed below are T cell receptor beta chains from one sample, sequenced in a study of T cell responses to AZD1222 COVID-19 vaccine. TCRdb's table, derived via immunoSEQ multiplex PCR, lists solely in-frame clones and lacks some. The sample holds some 170,000 clones, over 85% seen once. Sample: peripheral blood, taken on day 0 of AZD1222 vaccination. The receptor set was obtained from an adult in good health. Both conserved end residues are part of each CDR3. Fields, in order: D gene, V gene, J gene, clone size, CDR3 length, CDR3 protein, CDR3 DNA. D genes are given only for firm matches. Part of the rows lack a size; the others show once, few, many or a class for expanded clones.

TRBD2,TRBV5-1,TRBJ2-5,once,17,CASSWTSGSLSQETQYF,TGCGCCAGCAGCTGGACTAGCGGGAGTTTGAGCCAAGAGACCCAGTACTTC
-,TRBV12-3/TRBV12-4,TRBJ1-5,-,13,CASAFRVNQPQHF,TGTGCCAGCGCCTTCAGGGTCAATCAGCCCCAGCATTTT
-,TRBV25-1,TRBJ1-4,-,14,CASSGPGNNEKLFF,TGTGCCAGCAGTGGACCAGGGAATAATGAAAAACTGTTTTTT
-,TRBV27,TRBJ2-1,-,16,CASRARTASSYNEQFF,TGTGCCAGCAGAGCCCGGACGGCGAGCTCCTACAATGAGCAGTTCTTC
-,TRBV2,TRBJ2-4,once,16,CASSDQLDLLKNIQYF,TGTGCCAGCAGCGACCAGCTTGACCTACTCAAAAACATTCAGTACTTC
-,TRBV7-9,TRBJ2-3,-,16,CASSSPRARPTDTQYF,TGTGCCAGCAGCTCCCCCCGCGCCCGGCCCACAGATACGCAGTATTTT
TRBD1,TRBV5-4,TRBJ1-2,-,16,CASSSPTGTANYGYTF,TGTGCCAGCAGCTCGCCCACCGGGACAGCTAACTATGGCTACACCTTC
-,TRBV7-9,TRBJ1-2,-,13,CASSPENSDGYTF,TGTGCCAGCAGCCCCGAGAATTCGGATGGCTACACCTTC
-,TRBV6-5,TRBJ2-2,-,14,CASSRRDNTGELFF,TGTGCCAGCAGTCGCAGGGACAACACCGGGGAGCTGTTTTTT
TRBD1,TRBV27,TRBJ1-2,-,16,CASSRTPGQPYYGYTF,TGTGCCAGCAGTCGAACCCCGGGACAGCCATACTATGGCTACACCTTC
-,TRBV5-1,TRBJ2-4,-,14,CASSPSLAKNIQYF,TGCGCCAGCAGCCCTTCTCTAGCCAAAAACATTCAGTACTTC
TRBD1,TRBV5-1,TRBJ1-2,-,15,CASSLDRGLDYGYTF,TGCGCCAGCAGCCTGGACAGGGGGCTTGACTATGGCTACACCTTC
-,TRBV7-2,TRBJ1-3,-,16,CASNHQGRSSGNTIYF,TGTGCCAGCAACCACCAGGGACGAAGCTCTGGAAACACCATATATTTT
TRBD2,TRBV6-6,TRBJ2-7,-,15,CASSYPAGGLYEQYF,TGTGCCAGCAGTTACCCAGCGGGAGGTCTCTACGAGCAGTACTTC
-,TRBV3-1/TRBV3-2,TRBJ1-1,-,14,CASSQATVNTEAFF,TGTGCCAGCAGCCAAGCGACAGTGAACACTGAAGCTTTCTTT
TRBD2,TRBV18,TRBJ2-7,-,14,CASSQGLAAYEQYF,TGTGCCAGCTCACAGGGACTAGCGGCCTACGAGCAGTACTTC
-,TRBV29-1,TRBJ2-7,once,13,CSVGDGRAYEQYF,TGCAGCGTAGGTGACGGGAGAGCCTACGAGCAGTACTTC
-,TRBV7-9,TRBJ1-1,-,13,CASSLSGYTEAFF,TGTGCCAGCAGCTTATCAGGGTACACTGAAGCTTTCTTT
-,TRBV19,TRBJ2-7,-,13,CASSIVTRGEQYF,TGTGCCAGTAGTATAGTGACCAGGGGAGAGCAGTACTTC
TRBD1,TRBV5-6,TRBJ2-7,-,14,CASSRGTGGYEQYF,TGTGCCAGCAGCCGAGGGACAGGGGGCTACGAGCAGTACTTC
-,TRBV9,TRBJ1-1,-,19,CASSVAVKGYGGANTEAFF,TGTGCCAGCAGCGTAGCGGTAAAGGGCTACGGGGGGGCGAACACTGAAGCTTTCTTT
-,TRBV18,TRBJ2-1,-,16,CASSPGEPRGDNEQFF,TGTGCCAGCTCACCAGGGGAGCCGCGGGGCGACAATGAGCAGTTCTTC
-,TRBV19,TRBJ1-2,-,14,CATQNGPRSYGYTF,TGTGCCACTCAGAACGGACCGAGGTCCTATGGCTACACCTTC
-,TRBV12-3/TRBV12-4,TRBJ1-1,once,12,CASSLPNTEAFF,TGTGCCAGCAGTTTGCCGAACACTGAAGCTTTCTTT
TRBD1,TRBV5-1,TRBJ1-1,-,16,CASSPGQGILDTEAFF,TGCGCCAGCAGCCCTGGACAGGGGATATTAGACACTGAAGCTTTCTTT
TRBD1,TRBV7-7,TRBJ1-5,-,16,CASSLIGGTGSQPQHF,TGTGCCAGCAGCTTAATTGGGGGGACAGGGTCACAGCCCCAGCATTTT
-,TRBV19,TRBJ2-3,-,17,CASSVGTLSTSTDTQYF,TGTGCCAGTAGTGTCGGGACACTTTCGACTAGCACAGATACGCAGTATTTT
TRBD2,TRBV5-1,TRBJ2-1,-,15,CASSLTSGTPTGQFF,TGCGCCAGCAGCTTGACTAGCGGTACACCTACGGGGCAGTTCTTC
-,TRBV29-1,TRBJ2-7,-,14,CSVVDREASYEQYF,TGCAGCGTTGTAGATCGGGAAGCCTCCTACGAGCAGTACTTC
-,TRBV6-5,TRBJ1-1,-,11,CATAGGTEAFF,TGTGCCACCGCCGGGGGGACTGAAGCTTTCTTT
TRBD1,TRBV7-9,TRBJ1-1,-,15,CASSLVQGANTEAFF,TGTGCCAGCAGCTTAGTCCAGGGGGCGAACACTGAAGCTTTCTTT
-,TRBV29-1,TRBJ2-3,-,13,CSAVAGSTDTQYF,TGCAGCGCAGTCGCGGGTAGCACAGATACGCAGTATTTT
-,TRBV4-1,TRBJ1-5,-,16,CASSRNTGNSNQPQHF,TGCGCCAGCAGCCGGAATACAGGGAATAGCAATCAGCCCCAGCATTTT
TRBD2,TRBV30,TRBJ2-1,-,15,CAWSVGGSSYNEQFF,TGTGCCTGGAGTGTTGGCGGGAGCTCCTACAATGAGCAGTTCTTC
TRBD2,TRBV6-5,TRBJ2-1,-,14,CASKAPGLYNEQFF,TGTGCCAGCAAGGCTCCGGGACTATACAATGAGCAGTTCTTC
-,TRBV6-1,TRBJ2-6,-,16,CASSGVVNSGANVLTF,TGTGCCAGCAGTGGGGTGGTTAACTCTGGGGCCAACGTCCTGACTTTC
-,TRBV20-1,TRBJ1-1,-,11,CSAKKNTEAFF,TGCAGTGCTAAAAAGAACACTGAAGCTTTCTTT
-,TRBV28,TRBJ2-2,-,15,CASTPAMGFAGELFF,TGTGCCAGCACCCCGGCGATGGGTTTCGCCGGGGAGCTGTTTTTT
-,TRBV19,TRBJ2-7,-,14,CASSISHGDYEQYF,TGTGCCAGTAGTATTAGTCACGGGGACTACGAGCAGTACTTC
-,TRBV20-1,TRBJ1-2,-,11,CSARTVYGYTF,TGCAGTGCTAGAACAGTCTATGGCTACACCTTC
-,TRBV18,TRBJ1-2,once,12,CASSPLKGGYTF,TGTGCCAGCTCACCACTGAAGGGTGGCTACACCTTC
TRBD2,TRBV19,TRBJ2-7,-,13,CASSGAGEYEQYF,TGTGCCAGTAGTGGAGCGGGAGAGTACGAGCAGTACTTC
TRBD1,TRBV9,TRBJ1-2,-,13,CASSVDRARGYTF,TGTGCCAGCAGCGTTGACAGGGCTCGAGGCTACACCTTC
TRBD1,TRBV2,TRBJ2-7,-,14,CALSARDRQIEQYF,TGTGCCCTTTCAGCCCGGGACAGGCAAATCGAGCAGTACTTC
TRBD1,TRBV6-5,TRBJ1-1,-,15,CASTPPGGAGTEAFF,TGTGCCAGCACTCCCCCAGGGGGCGCTGGAACTGAAGCTTTCTTT
-,TRBV27,TRBJ1-1,-,15,CASSDWGRGNTEAFF,TGTGCCAGCAGCGATTGGGGCAGGGGCAACACTGAAGCTTTCTTT
-,TRBV24-1,TRBJ1-5,-,15,CATSDRGGSNQPQHF,TGTGCCACCAGTGACAGGGGCGGTAGCAATCAGCCCCAGCATTTT
-,TRBV27,TRBJ2-1,-,11,CASSQGAEQFF,TGTGCCAGCAGTCAGGGAGCTGAGCAGTTCTTC
-,TRBV28,TRBJ2-3,-,13,CASRTASTDTQYF,TGTGCCAGCAGGACAGCTAGCACAGATACGCAGTATTTT
TRBD1,TRBV6-4,TRBJ2-2,-,15,CASSDRGLNTGELFF,TGTGCCAGCAGTGACAGGGGGCTGAACACCGGGGAGCTGTTTTTT
-,TRBV29-1,TRBJ1-1,-,13,CSVEQSINTEAFF,TGCAGCGTTGAGCAGTCTATTAACACTGAAGCTTTCTTT
TRBD1,TRBV7-6,TRBJ2-5,-,13,CASRQPGGETQYF,TGTGCCAGCAGACAACCAGGGGGAGAGACCCAGTACTTC
TRBD2,TRBV2,TRBJ2-7,-,15,CASSETASGPYEQYF,TGTGCCAGCAGTGAAACAGCTAGCGGACCCTACGAGCAGTACTTC